The clone carrying this TCR beta chain was picked up a small number of times. As yet, its antigen is unknown. These data originate in a study of CD8 T cells in ankylosing spondylitis. TCRdb independently ran MiXCR on the 5' RACE reads; one entry per CDR3 protein. The sample has about 440,000 distinct CDR3 sequences; approximately 17% are singletons. The length of the CDR3 is 13 residues. Germline lookup yields CDR1 SGHDN and CDR2 FVKESK. V was pared by 1 base and J by 8 bases, with 4 bases of the junction left unmatched. Study observations and caveats: Among TCR beta sequences, a motif of several highly homologous variants appeared characteristic of ankylosing spondylitis blood.

This receptor was identified in a male donor with ankylosing spondylitis. The sample taken for sequencing was blood, either unsorted or a sorted T cell fraction (not recorded which). The chain uses TRBV14 and TRBJ1-1; the match to TRBD1 covers 7 bases. Written as DNA, the CDR3 is TGTGCCAGCAGCCAAGTCAGACAGGGCGAAGCTTTCTTT. This encodes CASSQVRQGEAFF.